The rows below give T cell receptor beta chains drawn from one sample of a study of beta chain features in type 1 diabetes. Some clones are missing from TCRdb's copy, which holds only in-frame ones; the method was immunoSEQ multiplex PCR. Of under 500,000 clones listed, about 30% are singletons. Sequencing input: naive CD4+ T cells from blood. Receptors were obtained from a man younger than 35 in good health. Both conserved end residues are part of each CDR3. The order of the fields is clone size, D gene, V gene, J gene, CDR3 protein, CDR3 DNA. A D gene is named only where the DNA matches it firmly. A row's size may be missing; if present it is once, few, many or a size class.

>.|TRBD2|TRBV5-1|TRBJ2-3
CASSLVLAGGDTQYF
TGCGCCAGCAGCTTGGTTCTAGCGGGAGGAGATACGCAGTATTTT
>.|.|TRBV5-6|TRBJ1-4
CASSPNSRFGEKLFF
TGTGCCAGCAGTCCAAACAGCCGTTTCGGTGAAAAACTGTTTTTT
>.|.|TRBV7-9|TRBJ2-1
CASSPNLRTEVSVNEQFF
TGTGCCAGCAGCCCCAACCTCCGGACAGAGGTCTCGGTGAATGAGCAGTTCTTC
>.|TRBD2|TRBV28|TRBJ2-1
CASSLSNGPAGGPREQFF
TGTGCCAGCAGTTTATCGAACGGACCAGCGGGAGGGCCCCGGGAGCAGTTCTTC
>few|.|TRBV10-3|TRBJ2-3
CAITGQSTDTQYF
TGTGCCATCACCGGACAGTCCACAGATACGCAGTATTTT
>.|.|TRBV4-3|TRBJ2-3
CASSRYQVPPSEATDTQYF
TGCGCCAGCAGCCGTTATCAGGTTCCGCCCAGCGAAGCCACAGATACGCAGTATTTT
>.|.|TRBV2|TRBJ2-7
CASSEDQEQYF
TGTGCCAGCAGTGAGGACCAAGAGCAGTACTTC
>.|.|TRBV7-2|TRBJ2-7
CASSLVGRSYEQYF
TGTGCCAGCAGCTTAGTGGGACGGTCCTACGAGCAGTACTTC
>.|.|TRBV11-2|TRBJ2-1
CASSSPKGQAYNEQFF
TGTGCCAGCAGCTCCCCCAAGGGTCAGGCCTACAATGAGCAGTTCTTC
>few|.|TRBV13|TRBJ2-1
CASSYNLFDEQFF
TGTGCCAGCAGCTACAACCTCTTCGATGAGCAGTTCTTC
>few|.|TRBV5-1|TRBJ2-6
CASSLDSGANVLTF
TGCGCCAGCAGCTTGGACTCTGGGGCCAACGTCCTGACTTTC
>.|TRBD2|TRBV4-1|TRBJ2-5
CASSPERPSGSETQYF
TGCGCCAGCAGCCCCGAGAGGCCTAGCGGGAGTGAGACCCAGTACTTC
>.|TRBD2|TRBV9|TRBJ2-7
CASSVGTSDYYEQYF
TGTGCCAGCAGCGTAGGGACTAGCGATTACTACGAGCAGTACTTC
>.|.|TRBV11-1|TRBJ2-7
CASSLNPGAAYEQYF
TGTGCCAGCAGCTTAAACCCAGGGGCTGCCTACGAGCAGTACTTC
>.|.|TRBV30|TRBJ1-4
CAWSVRRSTNEKLFF
TGTGCCTGGAGTGTAAGGAGATCAACTAATGAAAAACTGTTTTTT
>few|.|TRBV4-1|TRBJ1-2
CASSQNTVAGYTF
TGCGCCAGCAGCCAGAACACTGTCGCGGGCTACACCTTC
>.|.|TRBV30|TRBJ1-2
CAWSVRGVGYTF
TGTGCCTGGAGTGTGAGGGGTGTGGGCTACACCTTC
>few|.|TRBV30|TRBJ1-1
CAWSADPGQPLNTEAFF
TGTGCCTGGAGTGCCGATCCGGGTCAGCCGTTGAACACTGAAGCTTTCTTT
>.|.|TRBV20-1|TRBJ2-7
CSARGQTDLHF
TGCAGTGCTAGAGGGCAGACTGACCTGCACTTC
>.|TRBD1|TRBV7-9|TRBJ1-2
CASSLGDRVSYGYTF
TGTGCCAGCAGCTTAGGGGACAGAGTGAGCTATGGCTACACCTTC
>.|TRBD2|TRBV11-2|TRBJ2-5
CASSLVRTSLETQYF
TGTGCCAGCAGCTTAGTTAGGACTAGCTTGGAGACCCAGTACTTC
>many|.|TRBV29-1|TRBJ2-7
CSVRDPSKQYF
TGCAGCGTCCGGGACCCGAGTAAGCAGTACTTC
>.|.|TRBV9|TRBJ2-7
CASSVGLGNEQYF
TGTGCCAGCAGCGTAGGGCTCGGAAATGAGCAGTACTTC
>few|.|TRBV28|TRBJ1-1
CASSSSPGAMNTEAFF
TGTGCCAGCAGCTCCTCCCCCGGAGCGATGAACACTGAAGCTTTCTTT
>.|.|TRBV4-3|TRBJ2-7
CASSPGGVNSYEQYF
TGCGCCAGCAGCCCCGGGGGTGTGAACTCCTACGAGCAGTACTTC
>few|TRBD1|TRBV29-1|TRBJ1-1
CSGGGQGGLNTEAFF
TGCAGCGGGGGAGGACAGGGAGGGTTGAACACTGAAGCTTTCTTT
>few|.|TRBV5-4|TRBJ2-5
CASRKEDVETQYF
TGTGCCAGCAGGAAGGAGGACGTGGAGACCCAGTACTTC
>.|.|TRBV2|TRBJ2-7
CASRTESYEQYF
TGTGCCAGCAGGACAGAGTCCTACGAGCAGTACTTC
>.|.|TRBV29-1|TRBJ2-1
CSVDQSSYNEQFF
TGCAGCGTTGATCAAAGCTCCTACAATGAGCAGTTCTTC
>.|TRBD1|TRBV15|TRBJ2-3
CATSRAGGLADTQYF
TGTGCCACCAGCAGAGCAGGGGGTCTAGCAGATACGCAGTATTTT
>few|.|TRBV18|TRBJ1-1
CASSPSQGNTEAFF
TGTGCCAGCTCACCGAGCCAGGGGAACACTGAAGCTTTCTTT
>.|.|TRBV4-3|TRBJ2-5
CASSQGKGETQYF
TGCGCCAGCAGCCAAGGGAAGGGAGAGACCCAGTACTTC
>.|.|TRBV5-6|TRBJ2-3
CATSRDFSTDTQYF
TGTGCCACCAGTAGGGACTTTAGCACAGATACGCAGTATTTT
>.|TRBD1|TRBV30|TRBJ2-7
CAWSVDRGHEQYF
TGTGCCTGGAGTGTTGACAGGGGCCACGAGCAGTACTTC
>few|TRBD2|TRBV7-9|TRBJ2-1
CASSLGTSGSHEQFF
TGTGCCAGCAGCTTAGGGACTAGCGGGAGTCATGAGCAGTTCTTC
>.|.|TRBV28|TRBJ2-1
CASSTVDNEQFF
TGTGCCAGCAGTACTGTTGACAATGAGCAGTTCTTC
>.|TRBD2|TRBV7-2|TRBJ2-7
CASSPLSGRTYEQYF
TGTGCCAGCAGCCCACTTAGCGGGAGAACCTACGAGCAGTACTTC
>.|.|TRBV10-3|TRBJ2-1
CAISEGREQFF
TGTGCCATCAGTGAGGGCAGAGAGCAGTTCTTC
>.|.|TRBV21-1|TRBJ1-1
CASSARGGMDTEAFF
TGTGCCAGCAGCGCAAGGGGAGGGATGGACACTGAAGCTTTCTTT
>few|.|TRBV30|TRBJ2-3
CAWGDNTDTQYF
TGTGCCTGGGGGGACAACACAGATACGCAGTATTTT
>.|.|TRBV6-6|TRBJ2-7
CASSYWVQAYEQYF
TGTGCCAGCAGTTACTGGGTTCAAGCCTACGAGCAGTACTTC
>.|.|TRBV27|TRBJ1-5
CASSQGGPQHF
TGTGCCAGCAGTCAAGGGGGGCCCCAGCATTTT